This TCR beta chain appears in the sequencing data of a study of human T cells and chemical hapten exposure. Study-wide background: Alopecia areata, totalis or universalis affected patients, mainly female.

This CDR3 is built from 15 residues. With 6 bases removed from V and 1 base from J, the gap between germline ends came to 13 bases. CDR1 is MNHNY, CDR2 SVGAGI, per germline (reference sequence). Study-wide findings and caveats: DPC sensitization did not alter TCRs above 1 in 1000 frequency.

TCRdb analysed the RACE reads with MiXCR anew, one entry per CDR3 protein. The sample carries about 270,000 distinct CDR3 sequences, 7.5% to 8% recorded once. This sample's time point: pre-sensitization, week 0. Stated treatment: therapeutic diphenylcyclopropenone sensitization with weekly scalp DPC. Ten or more counts support this clonotype. The target antigen is unknown. The receptor was derived from a man between 18 and 35 years old with alopecia areata. Some clones in this sample may be carry-over from other donors' samples. The gene calls are TRBV6-6 and TRBJ1-3, with D tentatively TRBD1 (5 bases). Source: whole blood, taken in connection with sensitization to the hapten diphenylcyclopropenone (DPC). CDR3 nucleotides: TGTGCCAGCAGCCCAGGGTTTTGGTCTGGAAACACCATATATTTT. Translating gives CASSPGFWSGNTIYF.